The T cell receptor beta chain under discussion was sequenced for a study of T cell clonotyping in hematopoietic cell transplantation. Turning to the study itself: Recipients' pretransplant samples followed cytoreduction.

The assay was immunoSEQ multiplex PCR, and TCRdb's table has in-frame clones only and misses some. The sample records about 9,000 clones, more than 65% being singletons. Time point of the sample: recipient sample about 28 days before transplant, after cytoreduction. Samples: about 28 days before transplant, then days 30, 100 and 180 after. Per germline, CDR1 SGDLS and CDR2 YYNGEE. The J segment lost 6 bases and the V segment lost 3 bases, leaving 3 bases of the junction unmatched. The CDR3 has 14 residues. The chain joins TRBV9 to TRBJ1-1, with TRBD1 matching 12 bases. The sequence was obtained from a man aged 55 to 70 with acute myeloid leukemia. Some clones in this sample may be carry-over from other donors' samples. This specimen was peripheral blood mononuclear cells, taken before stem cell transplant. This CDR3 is CASSGDRGRAEAFF. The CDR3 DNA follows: TGTGCCAGCAGCGGGGACAGGGGGCGGGCTGAAGCTTTCTTT.